Shown below are 13 T cell receptor beta chains from a single sample sequenced in a study of blood T cell repertoires in COVID-19. Assay used: immunoSEQ multiplex PCR; TCRdb lists only in-frame clones, some missing. In the table there are around 140,000 clones, more than 65% of which are singletons. The specimen was peripheral blood. The receptors were gathered from a man aged 55-75 years with active or convalescent COVID-19.

V usage is TRBV19 and J usage is TRBJ1-2; D may be TRBD1 (6 bases). V lost 8 bases and J 6 bases, leaving 19 bases between the germline ends. The CDR3 runs to 14 residues. Germline V gene lookup returns CDR1 LNHDA and CDR2 SQIVND (reference sequence). This CDR3 reads CASSSPGQTNGYTF. The CDR3 nucleotides are TGTGCCAGTTCTTCTCCGGGACAAACAAATGGCTACACCTTC.

The chain carries TRBV10-2 and TRBJ2-3, with 7 bases aligning to TRBD1. The CDR3 contains 14 residues. Trimming took 3 bases from V and 9 from J; bases not matched to a gene: 9. Germline-derived CDR1 and CDR2 are WSHSY and SAAADI. The chain's CDR3 is CASSDSGTEDTQYF. The CDR3 DNA sequence: TGCGCCAGCAGTGATTCCGGGACAGAAGACACGCAGTATTTT.

The chain has TRBV9 and TRBJ2-1; possible D gene TRBD2, 5 bases. Trimming removed 4 bases from V and 8 bases from J, with 13 bases in between. Per the germline V gene, CDR1 is SGDLS and CDR2 is YYNGEE. The CDR3 has 13 residues. The DNA of the CDR3 is TGTGCCAGCAGCCTCCTTTGGACTGATGAGCAGTTCTTC. Translation gives CASSLLWTDEQFF. The full variable domain, with the rest looked up from reference TRBV9 and TRBJ2-1, is DSGVTQTPKHLITATGQRVTLRCSPRSGDLSVYWYQQSLDQGLQFLIQYYNGEERAKGNILERFSAQQFPDLHSELNLSSLELGDSALYFCASSLLWTDEQFFGPGTRLTVL.

This chain uses TRBV7-2 with TRBJ1-1; weak D call: TRBD1 (6 bases). Germline lookup yields CDR1 SGHTA and CDR2 FQGNSA. This CDR3 comprises 14 residues. Trimming removed 5 bases from V and 6 bases from J, with 16 bases in between. The CDR3 nucleotides read TGTGCCAGCAGCGTCTCGGCGGGGGCGGCTGAAGCTTTCTTT. It yields the protein CASSVSAGAAEAFF.

J is TRBJ2-1 and V is TRBV2; TRBD2 is a possible D gene (5 bases). This CDR3 is built from 15 residues. The V gene lost 5 bases and the J gene lost 0 bases, with 11 bases spanning the gap. Germline V gene data show CDR1 as SNHLY and CDR2 as FYNNEI. CDR3 protein: CASSSDSSSYNEQFF. CDR3 nucleotide sequence: TGTGCCAGCAGTTCGGACTCGAGCTCCTACAATGAGCAGTTCTTC. The full variable domain, in which reference TRBV2 and TRBJ2-1 provide the parts outside the CDR3, is EPEVTQTPSHQVTQMGQEVILRCVPISNHLYFYWYRQILGQKVEFLVSFYNNEISEKSEIFDDQFSVERPDGSNFTLKIRSTKLEDSAMYFCASSSDSSSYNEQFFGPGTRLTVL.

At least ten counts were recorded for this clone. The J gene is TRBJ1-5, the V gene TRBV6-5, with 8 nucleotides matching TRBD1. The ends lost 8 bases at V and 3 bases at J; junction bases unmatched: 6. The germline V gene encodes CDR1 MNHEY and CDR2 SVGAGI. This CDR3 has 14 amino acids. CDR3 sequence: CASRQGQVNQPQHF. CDR3 bases: TGTGCCAGCCGGCAGGGACAGGTCAATCAGCCCCAGCATTTT.

The rearrangement joins TRBV7-2 to TRBJ2-7, with a weak D call TRBD1 (5 bases). This CDR3 spans 16 amino acids. CDR1 and CDR2 (germline): SGHTA, FQGNSA. V was shortened by 4 bases and J by 2 bases, with 18 bases between the two germline ends. The CDR3 DNA sequence: TGTGCCAGCAGCTCAACCCCTGGACACCGCGCCTACGAGCAGTACTTC. It translates to CASSSTPGHRAYEQYF.

This chain links TRBV6-2 or TRBV6-3 with TRBJ2-1, with D uncertain. CDR3 length: 12 amino acids. Trimming pared 6 bases from V and 8 bases from J, leaving 11 bases between. Germline V gene lookup returns CDR1 MNHEY and CDR2 SVGEGT. The CDR3 is CASSRATDEQFF. The DNA for the CDR3 is TGTGCCAGCAGCCGGGCCACCGATGAGCAGTTCTTC.

CDR3 sequence reads: CASFRQGRITEAFF. DNA of the CDR3: TGTGCCAGCTTTAGACAGGGGCGTATAACTGAAGCTTTCTTT. The rearrangement links TRBV5-4 to TRBJ1-1; the match to TRBD1 covers 8 bases. Trimming took 7 bases from V and 5 from J; bases not matched to a gene: 10. The CDR3 is 14 amino acids. Per germline, CDR1 SGHNT and CDR2 YYREEE (reference sequence).

The chain uses TRBV20-1 and TRBJ2-1; possible D gene TRBD1, 6 bases. The germline V gene has CDR1 DFQATT and CDR2 SNEGSKA (reference sequence). Trimming cost V 3 bases and J 7 bases, with 19 bases left between them. This CDR3 contains 15 residues. The CDR3 DNA reads TGCAGTGCTAGTTCGTTTGCCAGGGGAACGAATGAGCAGTTCTTC. Encoded protein: CSASSFARGTNEQFF.

This clone has a handful of counts. The chain carries TRBV19 and TRBJ1-2, with 9 bases matching TRBD1. Losses at the gene ends were 0 bases for V and 2 bases for J; bases not matched to a gene: 10. This CDR3 is 18 amino acids long. Germline V CDR1 and CDR2: LNHDA, SQIVND (reference sequence). The CDR3 region is CASSIDWDREPFNYGYTF. CDR3 DNA: TGTGCCAGTAGTATAGATTGGGACAGGGAGCCCTTCAACTATGGCTACACCTTC.

This clone was seen only once. The CDR3 loop is CASSDEGRGELFF. The CDR3 DNA is TGTGCCAGCAGTGACGAGGGCCGCGGGGAGCTGTTTTTT. The chain employs TRBV2 and TRBJ2-2; D is perhaps TRBD2 (5 bases). Germline V gene lookup returns CDR1 SNHLY and CDR2 FYNNEI. The CDR3 spans 13 residues. V shed 3 bases and J shed 7 bases, with 9 bases lying between them.

This rearrangement joins TRBV5-6 to TRBJ1-1; D gene uncertain. V gave up 0 bases and J gave up 4 bases, with 16 bases separating them. The CDR3 runs 16 residues. Germline CDR1 SGHDT, CDR2 YYEEEE. The DNA of the CDR3 is TGTGCCAGCAGCTTGGAGTCAGTCGTTATCAGCACTGAAGCTTTCTTT. Its protein product is CASSLESVVISTEAFF.